Shown below are 3 T cell receptor beta chains from a single sample sequenced in a study of PD-1 blockade in classical Hodgkin lymphoma. Regarding time point: cycle 4 day 1 (C4D1), after 6 weeks of nivolumab. No patient escaped relapse after autologous stem cell transplantation, and brentuximab vedotin exposure varied. Using immunoSEQ multiplex PCR, the repertoire was profiled, and TCRdb retains in-frame clones only, with some absent. The sample contains approximately 30,000 clones, about four fifths of which appear only once. The source material was peripheral blood mononuclear cells (PBMCs), sampled before the fourth cycle of nivolumab. Receptors were obtained from a human donor with classical Hodgkin lymphoma.

The chain employs TRBV9 and TRBJ2-2; D remains ambiguous. V shed 0 bases and J shed 4 bases, with 7 bases lying between them. CDR3 size: 14 residues. CDR1 and CDR2 from the germline V gene are SGDLS and YYNGEE. Here the CDR3 DNA reads TGTGCCAGCAGCGTAGACCCGATCACCGGGGAGCTGTTTTTT. Protein: CASSVDPITGELFF. The variable domain in full, with the rest retrieved from reference TRBV9 and TRBJ2-2, is DSGVTQTPKHLITATGQRVTLRCSPRSGDLSVYWYQQSLDQGLQFLIQYYNGEERAKGNILERFSAQQFPDLHSELNLSSLELGDSALYFCASSVDPITGELFFGEGSRLTVL.

This chain connects TRBV29-1 to TRBJ2-1; maybe TRBD2 (5 bases). Germline assignment: CDR1 SQVTM and CDR2 ANQGSEA. The CDR3 has 15 amino acids. V was cut by 5 bases and J by 1 base, with 15 bases left in between. CDR3 loop: CSVLIERTSYNEQFF. The CDR3 region has the DNA TGCAGCGTTTTAATCGAGCGGACTTCCTACAATGAGCAGTTCTTC.

This clone came up once. The chain has TRBV7-3 and TRBJ2-7, with a weak D call TRBD2 (6 bases). This CDR3 region has 11 residues. The V end was cut by 7 bases, the J end by 6 bases, with 10 bases between. Germline V gene sequence: CDR1 SGHTA, CDR2 FQGTGA. The CDR3, as DNA: TGTGCCAGCACCAACGGGGGCGAGCAGTACTTC. Its translation is CASTNGGEQYF. Together with reference TRBV7-3 and TRBJ2-7, the CDR3 gives the full variable domain: GAGVSQTPSNKVTEKGKYVELRCDPISGHTALYWYRQSLGQGPEFLIYFQGTGAADDSGLPNDRFFAVRPEGSVSTLKIQRTERGDSAVYLCASTNGGEQYFGPGTRLTVT.